Following are 5 T cell receptor beta chains from one sample sequenced in a study of cytomegalovirus exposure and HLA in healthy donors (dated by TCRdb to about 2017). The library relied on the immunoSEQ multiplex PCR assay. For the multiplex PCR, a mixture combining 60 forward primers for TCR Vbeta segments and 13 reverse primers for TCR Jbeta segments was used. Not all clones reach the TCRdb copy of this immuneACCESS table, which keeps in-frame sequences only. Checked studies attribute under half of the gap to unresolved V genes and leave the rest unexplained. The sample yields some 200,000 clones; more than 65% were counted once. The ten most abundant clones make up approximately 1.8% of the sample. The sequenced material came from PBMCs. These receptor sequences come from a woman younger than 45 in good health and CMV-seronegative.

V gene TRBV7-8 combines with J gene TRBJ1-3; no definite D call. The CDR3 spans 16 residues. Trimming stripped 1 base from V and 0 bases from J, with 10 bases between. Germline CDR1 is SGHVS and CDR2 is FQNEAQ. The CDR3 DNA sequence: TGTGCCAGCAGCTTAGTGCGTAGTAGCTCTGGAAACACCATATATTTT. Translating it yields CASSLVRSSSGNTIYF.

The gene calls are TRBV5-5 and TRBJ1-1; possibly TRBD1 for D (5 bases). Germline CDR1 SGHKS, CDR2 YYEKEE (reference sequence). This CDR3 is 15 amino acids long. V gave up 4 bases and J gave up 0 bases, with 13 bases separating them. As DNA, the CDR3 is TGTGCCAGCAGCCCCCAGGGAGGAGTGAACACTGAAGCTTTCTTT. Translated: CASSPQGGVNTEAFF. Full variable domain (rest looked up from reference TRBV5-5 and TRBJ1-1): DAGVTQSPTHLIKTRGQQVTLRCSPISGHKSVSWYQQVLGQGPQFIFQYYEKEERGRGNFPDRFSARQFPNYSSELNVNALLLGDSALYLCASSPQGGVNTEAFFGQGTRLTVV.

This clone was seen a handful of times. The rearrangement joins TRBV5-4 to TRBJ2-5, with TRBD2 as a possible D gene (5 bases). Germline V gene lookup returns CDR1 SGHNT and CDR2 YYREEE (reference sequence). Trimming took off 3 bases at V and 5 bases at J, with 14 bases between the two ends. This CDR3 has 14 amino acids. Here the CDR3 DNA reads TGTGCCAGCAGCTATTTCGGGGTTCGGGAGACCCAGTACTTC. Encoded protein: CASSYFGVRETQYF.

The chain links TRBV7-3 to TRBJ2-3; the D gene is possibly TRBD2 (6 bases). CDR1 and CDR2 (germline): SGHTA, FQGTGA. This CDR3 spans 15 amino acids. V dropped 3 bases and J dropped 0 bases, with 10 bases sitting between them. The CDR3 DNA follows: TGTGCCAGCAGCTTCTTGCGGGGCAGCACAGATACGCAGTATTTT. It codes for CASSFLRGSTDTQYF.

The chain recombines TRBV7-2 with TRBJ2-2; D unclear. Germline loops: CDR1 SGHTA, CDR2 FQGNSA. CDR3 size: 14 residues. The V end was cut by 1 base, the J end by 1 base, with 4 bases between. This CDR3 reads CASSLVRNTGELFF. The CDR3 DNA reads TGTGCCAGCAGCTTAGTGCGGAACACCGGGGAGCTGTTTTTT.